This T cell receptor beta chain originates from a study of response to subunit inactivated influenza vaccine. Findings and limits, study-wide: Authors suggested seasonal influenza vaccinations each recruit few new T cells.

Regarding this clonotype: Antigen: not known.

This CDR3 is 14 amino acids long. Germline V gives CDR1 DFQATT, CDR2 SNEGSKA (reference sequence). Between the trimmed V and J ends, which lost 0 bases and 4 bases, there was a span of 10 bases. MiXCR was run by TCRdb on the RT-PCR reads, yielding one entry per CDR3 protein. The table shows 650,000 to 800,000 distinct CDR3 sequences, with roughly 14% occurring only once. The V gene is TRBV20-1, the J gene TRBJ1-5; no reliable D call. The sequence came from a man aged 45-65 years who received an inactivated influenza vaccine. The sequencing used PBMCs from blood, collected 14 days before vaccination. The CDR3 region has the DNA TGCAGTGCTAGAGATAGGGCAGGAAATCAGCCCCAGCATTTT. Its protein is CSARDRAGNQPQHF.